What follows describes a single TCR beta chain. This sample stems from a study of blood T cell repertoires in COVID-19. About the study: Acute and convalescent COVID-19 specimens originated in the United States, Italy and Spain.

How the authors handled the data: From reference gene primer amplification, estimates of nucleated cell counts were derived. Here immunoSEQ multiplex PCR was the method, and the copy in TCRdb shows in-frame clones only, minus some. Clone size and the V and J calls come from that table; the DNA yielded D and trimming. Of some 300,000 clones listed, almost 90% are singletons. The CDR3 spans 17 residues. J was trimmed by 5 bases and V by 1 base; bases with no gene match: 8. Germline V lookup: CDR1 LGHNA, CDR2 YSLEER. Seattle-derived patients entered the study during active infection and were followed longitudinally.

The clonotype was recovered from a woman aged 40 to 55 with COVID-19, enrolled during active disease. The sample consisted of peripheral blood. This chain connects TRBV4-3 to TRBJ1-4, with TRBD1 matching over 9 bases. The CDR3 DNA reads TGCGCCAGCAGCCAAGGGGGCGCCGGGACAGGGAATGAAAAACTGTTTTTT. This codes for CASSQGGAGTGNEKLFF.